This TCR beta chain was obtained from a study of blood T cell repertoires in COVID-19. Background on the study: The analysed material was cDNA or gDNA that came from T cells, B-cell-depleted T cells, or PBMCs.

This CDR3 is 15 amino acids long. Germline assignment: CDR1 LNHDA and CDR2 SQIVND (reference sequence). Trimming cost V 2 bases and J 4 bases, with 14 bases left between them. Original processing methods: Estimates of nucleated cell counts were drawn from the amplification of reference gene primers. Some clones are missing from TCRdb's copy, which holds only in-frame ones; the method was immunoSEQ multiplex PCR. D and trimming were read from the DNA, whereas the V and J calls and clone size are those reported in that table. This table has 45,000 to 65,000 clones, 89% appearing once. The TCR was taken from a human donor in a cohort sampled during active COVID-19. Sequencing input: peripheral blood. This chain connects TRBV19 to TRBJ1-1, with D possibly matching TRBD1 (5 bases). The CDR3 region has the DNA TGTGCCAGTAGTATAATGACAGCCCCGGGCACTGAAGCTTTCTTT. Translating gives CASSIMTAPGTEAFF.